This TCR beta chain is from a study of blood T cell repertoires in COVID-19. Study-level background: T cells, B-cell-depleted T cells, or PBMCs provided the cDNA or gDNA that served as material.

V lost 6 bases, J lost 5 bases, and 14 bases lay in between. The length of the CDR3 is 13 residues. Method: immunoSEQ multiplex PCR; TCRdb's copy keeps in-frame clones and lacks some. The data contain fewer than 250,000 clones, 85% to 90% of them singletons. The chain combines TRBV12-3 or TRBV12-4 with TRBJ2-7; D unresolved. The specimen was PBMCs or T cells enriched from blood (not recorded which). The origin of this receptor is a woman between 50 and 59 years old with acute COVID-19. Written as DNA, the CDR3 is TGTGCCAGCAGCCCCGCTAACCCCCACGAGCAGTACTTC. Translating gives CASSPANPHEQYF.